These T cell receptor beta chains were read from a single sample in a study of control samples from healthy donors and cancer patients. Generated by immunoSEQ multiplex PCR, the TCRdb table keeps only in-frame clones and is missing some. The table records about 68,000 clones, about 83% of them present only once. Sequenced sample: blood. These receptors all stem from a man aged 55 to 70 in good health. Both conserved end residues are part of each CDR3. Each record gives: D gene, J gene, clone size, V gene, CDR3 length, CDR3 protein, CDR3 DNA. A D gene is named only where the DNA matches it firmly. Part of the rows lack a size; the others show once, few, many or a class for expanded clones.

TRBD1	TRBJ2-7	.	TRBV19	12	CASGTGGYEQYF	TGTGCCAGTGGGACAGGGGGCTACGAGCAGTACTTC
.	TRBJ2-1	.	TRBV6-2/TRBV6-3	12	CASSYLGNEQFF	TGTGCCAGCAGTTACTTGGGGAATGAGCAGTTCTTC
.	TRBJ2-2	.	TRBV7-2	15	CASSLESRVAGELFF	TGTGCCAGCAGCTTAGAGAGTAGAGTGGCCGGGGAGCTGTTTTTT
.	TRBJ1-2	.	TRBV7-8	14	CASTDQEDNYGYTF	TGTGCCAGCACGGATCAGGAGGATAACTATGGCTACACCTTC
.	TRBJ2-2	.	TRBV9	14	CASSVGVVPGELFF	TGTGCCAGCAGCGTAGGTGTAGTTCCCGGGGAGCTGTTTTTT
.	TRBJ2-2	few	TRBV5-1	14	CASSPPKHGGELFF	TGCGCCAGCAGCCCGCCCAAACATGGCGGGGAGCTGTTTTTT
.	TRBJ2-3	once	TRBV7-2	15	CASSFRGFSTDTQYF	TGTGCCAGCAGCTTTAGGGGGTTTAGCACAGATACGCAGTATTTT
.	TRBJ1-1	.	TRBV7-2	14	CASSLVDSGTEAFF	TGTGCCAGCAGCTTAGTTGACTCTGGGACTGAAGCTTTCTTT
.	TRBJ1-5	once	TRBV9	14	CASSAGPGYQPQHF	TGTGCCAGCAGCGCAGGACCCGGGTATCAGCCCCAGCATTTT
.	TRBJ2-5	.	TRBV6-6	15	CASTWGQVRGETQYF	TGTGCCAGCACGTGGGGGCAGGTACGGGGGGAGACCCAGTACTTC
.	TRBJ2-5	.	TRBV30	14	CAWSASRVGETQYF	TGTGCCTGGAGTGCATCCAGGGTTGGAGAGACCCAGTACTTC
.	TRBJ1-4	.	TRBV5-3	15	CARSLCPGNSEKLFF	TGTGCCAGAAGCTTGTGCCCAGGGAACTCTGAAAAACTGTTTTTT
.	TRBJ2-7	.	TRBV7-9	14	CASSARDTFYEQYF	TGTGCCAGCAGCGCCCGAGACACATTCTACGAGCAGTACTTC
TRBD1	TRBJ2-1	.	TRBV18	15	CASALRQGLYNEQFF	TGTGCCAGCGCCCTCCGACAGGGTCTATACAATGAGCAGTTCTTC
TRBD1	TRBJ1-4	.	TRBV6-2/TRBV6-3	19	CASSRYSGTGTITNEKLFF	TGTGCCAGCAGTCGCTATTCCGGGACAGGGACCATCACTAATGAAAAACTGTTTTTT
TRBD1	TRBJ1-2	.	TRBV19	16	CASRPGQGGANYGYTF	TGTGCCAGTAGACCGGGACAGGGGGGCGCTAACTATGGCTACACCTTC
TRBD2	TRBJ2-3	.	TRBV9	15	CASSATGLSTDTQYF	TGTGCCAGCAGCGCAACGGGACTAAGCACAGATACGCAGTATTTT
.	TRBJ2-2	.	TRBV15	9	CATSPRLFF	TGTGCCACCAGCCCGCGGCTGTTTTTT
.	TRBJ2-7	few	TRBV9	13	CASSVDPGYEQYF	TGTGCCAGCAGCGTAGACCCGGGCTACGAGCAGTACTTC
.	TRBJ2-1	once	TRBV13	12	CASSLRANEQFF	TGTGCCAGCAGCTTGCGGGCAAATGAGCAGTTCTTC
TRBD1	TRBJ1-2	once	TRBV5-4	14	CASSQGGWGYGYTF	TGTGCCAGCAGCCAAGGGGGCTGGGGCTATGGCTACACCTTC
.	TRBJ2-5	.	TRBV19	13	CASSMSGQETQYF	TGTGCCAGTAGTATGAGCGGACAAGAGACCCAGTACTTC
TRBD2	TRBJ2-1	.	TRBV7-2	15	CASSLVRTSGNEQFF	TGTGCCAGCAGCTTAGTGCGGACTAGCGGAAATGAGCAGTTCTTC
TRBD1	TRBJ1-4	.	TRBV19	13	CASRRGSEEKLFF	TGTGCCAGTCGCAGGGGGTCTGAAGAAAAACTGTTTTTT
TRBD2	TRBJ2-5	.	TRBV11-2	14	CASSLEMAGGTQYF	TGTGCCAGCAGCTTAGAGATGGCGGGGGGGACCCAGTACTTC
.	TRBJ2-1	.	TRBV7-9	15	CASQPLEPSYNEQFF	TGTGCCAGCCAACCTCTAGAGCCCTCCTACAATGAGCAGTTCTTC
.	TRBJ1-1	.	TRBV7-2	14	CASSLWAGNTEAFF	TGTGCCAGCAGCTTATGGGCCGGGAACACTGAAGCTTTCTTT
.	TRBJ1-2	.	TRBV5-1	14	CASSEGTLSYGYTF	TGCGCCAGCAGCGAAGGGACCTTGAGCTATGGCTACACCTTC
.	TRBJ2-2	.	TRBV5-4	13	CASSRDGTGELFF	TGTGCCAGCTCGCGGGATGGCACCGGGGAGCTGTTTTTT
TRBD2	TRBJ2-1	.	TRBV30	13	CAWSAQNPGLVFF	TGTGCCTGGAGTGCTCAAAACCCGGGACTAGTCTTCTTC
TRBD2	TRBJ2-6	.	TRBV10-3	19	CAISLAGGQGVSGANVLTF	TGTGCCATCAGTCTAGCGGGAGGGCAGGGAGTAAGTGGGGCCAACGTCCTGACTTTC
.	TRBJ1-5	.	TRBV6-5	15	CASSLRPTLGQPQHF	TGTGCCAGCAGCCTCCGCCCCACCCTTGGACAGCCCCAGCATTTT
.	TRBJ1-4	.	TRBV3-1/TRBV3-2	13	CASSQGTNEKLFF	TGTGCCAGCAGCCAGGGAACTAATGAAAAACTGTTTTTT
.	TRBJ2-1	few	TRBV11-3	16	CASSLDRASSYNEQFF	TGTGCCAGCAGCTTAGATCGGGCAAGCTCCTACAATGAGCAGTTCTTC
.	TRBJ2-1	.	TRBV4-2	16	CASSPRVGSGDNEQFF	TGTGCCAGCAGCCCACGCGTGGGTAGCGGTGACAATGAGCAGTTCTTC
.	TRBJ2-5	.	TRBV11-2	13	CASSRGLRETQYF	TGTGCCAGCAGCCGCGGACTGCGAGAGACCCAGTACTTC
.	TRBJ1-5	.	TRBV5-6	14	CASSLGTVNQPQHF	TGTGCCAGCAGCTTGGGGACAGTCAATCAGCCCCAGCATTTT
TRBD1	TRBJ2-7	.	TRBV27	14	CASSPRQGADEQYF	TGTGCCAGCAGCCCGAGACAGGGGGCCGACGAGCAGTACTTC
.	TRBJ2-2	.	TRBV9	15	CASSAREVGTGELFF	TGTGCCAGCAGCGCCAGGGAGGTAGGCACCGGGGAGCTGTTTTTT
TRBD2	TRBJ2-5	.	TRBV24-1	14	CATSPSGSQETQYF	TGTGCCACCAGTCCTAGCGGGAGCCAAGAGACCCAGTACTTC
.	TRBJ2-5	.	TRBV29-1	14	CSVASTLRTETQYF	TGCAGCGTTGCGTCGACACTCCGGACGGAGACCCAGTACTTC
.	TRBJ1-5	.	TRBV6-4	14	CASIKGGGGQPQHF	TGTGCCAGCATAAAGGGGGGGGGCGGGCAGCCCCAGCATTTT
TRBD2	TRBJ2-1	.	TRBV30	15	CAWSLAGAAYNEQFF	TGTGCCTGGAGTTTGGCGGGAGCAGCCTACAATGAGCAGTTCTTC
.	TRBJ2-6	.	TRBV30	19	CAWSVHRQGGIAGANVLTF	TGTGCCTGGAGTGTACATCGGCAGGGGGGGATCGCTGGGGCCAACGTCCTGACTTTC
.	TRBJ2-7	.	TRBV6-1	14	CASSELQGVYEQYF	TGTGCCAGCAGTGAACTCCAGGGTGTCTACGAGCAGTACTTC
.	TRBJ1-4	.	TRBV30	13	CAWSVTEEEKLFF	TGTGCCTGGAGTGTAACGGAGGAGGAAAAACTGTTTTTT
TRBD2	TRBJ2-3	.	TRBV4-1	16	CASSQVEGRAADTQYF	TGCGCCAGCAGCCAAGTAGAAGGGAGGGCGGCAGATACGCAGTATTTT
TRBD2	TRBJ2-1	.	TRBV7-3	15	CASSLTAGEYNEQFF	TGTGCCAGCAGCTTAACCGCGGGGGAATACAATGAGCAGTTCTTC
.	TRBJ2-2	.	TRBV27	16	CASSLFAGPDTGELFF	TGTGCCAGCAGTTTATTTGCAGGGCCGGACACCGGGGAGCTGTTTTTT
TRBD2	TRBJ2-7	.	TRBV27	18	CASSLFPPTSGSRGEQYF	TGTGCCAGCAGTTTATTCCCACCGACTAGCGGGAGTCGTGGGGAGCAGTACTTC
TRBD2	TRBJ2-5	.	TRBV28	14	CASSSGQTSGTQYF	TGTGCCAGCAGTTCAGGACAGACTAGCGGGACCCAGTACTTC
TRBD1	TRBJ2-2	.	TRBV6-5	15	CASSMDRGGTGELFF	TGTGCCAGCAGTATGGACAGGGGTGGTACCGGGGAGCTGTTTTTT
.	TRBJ2-5	.	TRBV7-2	13	CASNQYYQETQYF	TGTGCCAGCAACCAGTACTACCAAGAGACCCAGTACTTC
.	TRBJ2-5	.	TRBV3-1/TRBV3-2	17	CASSQAAGGANQETQYF	TGTGCCAGCAGCCAAGCCGCAGGTGGAGCAAACCAAGAGACCCAGTACTTC
.	TRBJ2-2	medium-sized	TRBV7-2	17	CASSIRFTRHNTGELFF	TGTGCCAGCAGCATACGCTTCACGCGGCATAACACCGGGGAGCTGTTTTTT
.	TRBJ2-1	.	TRBV7-6	15	CASSRSGTKYNEQFF	TGTGCCAGCAGCAGAAGCGGGACAAAATACAATGAGCAGTTCTTC
.	TRBJ2-5	.	TRBV4-3	15	CASSQDLGRGETQYF	TGCGCCAGCAGCCAAGATTTGGGGAGAGGAGAGACCCAGTACTTC